The 28 T cell receptor beta chains below were found in one sample sequenced in a study of blood T cell repertoires in COVID-19. Sequenced by immunoSEQ multiplex PCR; TCRdb stores in-frame clones only, minus some. This sample has approximately 90,000 clones, with approximately 88% found just once. The sequenced sample was peripheral blood. These receptors all come from a woman of 80 years or more with active or convalescent COVID-19.

A few counts support this clone. This chain links TRBV4-1 with TRBJ1-5; TRBD1 aligns across 12 bases. The CDR3 extends over 16 amino acids. J lost 7 bases, V lost 0 bases, and 4 bases had no gene match. Germline CDR1 reads MGHRA; CDR2 reads YSYEKL. The CDR3 spells CASSQDGTGGWQPQHF. The CDR3 DNA follows: TGCGCCAGCAGCCAAGATGGGACAGGGGGCTGGCAGCCCCAGCATTTT.

This clone was observed once. The V and J genes are TRBV7-8 and TRBJ2-1, with a tentative D call TRBD2 (5 bases). V lost 3 bases to trimming and J lost 3 bases, with 9 bases between them. The CDR3 is made up of 14 amino acids. Per the germline V gene, CDR1 is SGHVS and CDR2 is FQNEAQ. In DNA form, the CDR3 reads TGTGCCAGCAGCTTCCGGGATAACTACAATGAGCAGTTCTTC. Protein product: CASSFRDNYNEQFF.

The chain joins TRBV19 to TRBJ1-6; D unresolved. The CDR3 consists of 13 residues. Germline CDR1 is LNHDA and CDR2 is SQIVND (reference sequence). Trimming pared 10 bases from V and 5 bases from J, leaving 12 bases between. DNA of the CDR3: TGTGCCACAGCGGGTAGTGATAATTCACCCCTCCACTTT. Its translation is CATAGSDNSPLHF.

The rearrangement links TRBV6-2 or TRBV6-3 to TRBJ2-1, with TRBD2 matching over 14 bases. The V gene end was trimmed by 6 bases and the J gene end by 14 bases; junction bases not matched to a gene: 12. The germline gives CDR1 MNHEY, CDR2 SVGEGT. The CDR3 totals 15 residues. CDR3 coding DNA: TGTGCCAGCAGCCTAAACCGGCTGACTAGCGGGGGGGAGTTCTTC. Its protein is CASSLNRLTSGGEFF.

The gene calls are TRBV4-3 and TRBJ1-3; no definite D call. V was cut by 0 bases and J by 1 base, with 7 bases left in between. CDR1 LGHNA and CDR2 YSLEER come from the germline V gene. The CDR3 contains 15 residues. CDR3 amino acids: CASSQDRRSGNTIYF. CDR3 sequence (DNA): TGCGCCAGCAGCCAAGATAGAAGATCTGGAAACACCATATATTTT.

The chain employs TRBV2 and TRBJ1-5, with TRBD1 matching over 7 bases. The CDR3 covers 14 residues. Unmatched junction bases numbered 5, after V lost 6 bases and J lost 3 bases. CDR1 and CDR2 (germline): SNHLY, FYNNEI. The DNA for the CDR3 is TGTGCCAGCAGGAGGGACAGTTACAATCAGCCCCAGCATTTT. This translates into CASRRDSYNQPQHF.

The chain recombines TRBV6-1 with TRBJ1-4, with TRBD1 identical over 9 bases. V was clipped by 2 bases and J by 6 bases; unmatched bases: 7. The CDR3 is 16 residues long. Germline V gene sequence: CDR1 MNHNS, CDR2 SASEGT. The CDR3 nucleotides read TGTGCCAGCAGTGAAAGGGGGACAGGGTGGGATGAAAAACTGTTTTTT. It translates to CASSERGTGWDEKLFF.

The chain is built from TRBV9 and TRBJ1-3; D is perhaps TRBD1 (6 bases). The germline CDR1 and CDR2 sequences are SGDLS and YYNGEE. Trimming took 0 bases from V and 4 from J, leaving 17 bases between them. There are 17 residues in the CDR3. The CDR3 DNA is TGTGCCAGCAGCGTAGACGGGCCCGGGACACCCGGAAACACCATATATTTT. Encoded protein: CASSVDGPGTPGNTIYF.

This chain joins TRBV21-1 and TRBJ1-2; the table calls TRBD1, which could not be checked here. TRBV21-1 is an annotated pseudogene. This CDR3 contains 15 residues. The CDR3 sequence: CASSKPTGSVYGYTF. CDR3 DNA sequence: TGTGCCAGCAGCAAACCCACAGGGTCGGTCTATGGCTACACCTTC.

CDR3 sequence reads: CASSQGSVGVDTEAFF. The CDR3 nucleotides read TGTGCCAGCAGCCAAGGGTCTGTGGGAGTCGACACTGAAGCTTTCTTT. This rearrangement joins TRBV3-1 (or the pseudogene TRBV3-2) to TRBJ1-1; D call uncertain. This CDR3 comprises 16 residues. Germline V gene sequence: CDR1 LGHDT, CDR2 YNNKEL (reference sequence). Trimming stripped 1 base from V and 3 bases from J, with 15 bases between.

The gene calls are TRBV5-5 and TRBJ1-5; no clear D. This CDR3 is built from 13 residues. Germline lookup yields CDR1 SGHKS and CDR2 YYEKEE (reference sequence). V shed 2 bases and J shed 7 bases, with 10 bases lying between them. CDR3 bases: TGTGCCAGCAGCTTAGGAGGGAGCCAGCCCCAGCATTTT. This sequence encodes CASSLGGSQPQHF.

The CDR3 sequence is CASSSQRTGAYGYTF. The CDR3 nucleotides read TGTGCCAGCAGTTCCCAACGGACAGGGGCGTATGGCTACACCTTC. The rearrangement links TRBV6-5 to TRBJ1-2, with TRBD1 matching over 9 bases. There are 15 residues in the CDR3. Germline V lookup: CDR1 MNHEY, CDR2 SVGAGI. J gave up 5 bases and V 4 bases, and 8 bases lay outside the gene matches.

The rearrangement uses TRBV5-1 and TRBJ1-6; TRBD1 aligns across 7 bases. V lost 4 bases and J lost 2; bases outside the gene matches: 3. The CDR3 length is 15 residues. Germline CDR1 SGHRS, CDR2 YFSETQ. The CDR3 region is CASSPGQAYNSPLHF. The CDR3 DNA is TGCGCCAGCAGCCCTGGACAGGCCTATAATTCACCCCTCCACTTT.

Here the CDR3 reads CAWTGQGGEKLFF. CDR3 sequence (DNA): TGTGCCTGGACCGGACAGGGTGGTGAAAAACTGTTTTTT. This chain connects TRBV30 to TRBJ1-4, with 8 bases identical to TRBD1. After removal of 4 bases from V and 7 bases from J, the junction contained 5 bases not matched to a gene. CDR1 and CDR2 from the germline V gene are GTSNPN and SVGIG (reference sequence). The CDR3 is made up of 13 amino acids.

The rearrangement joins TRBV5-1 to TRBJ2-1, with 8 bases aligning to TRBD1. Germline CDR1 SGHRS, CDR2 YFSETQ. Trimming took 3 bases from V and 4 from J; bases not matched to a gene: 6. The CDR3 extends over 15 amino acids. CDR3 DNA: TGCGCCAGCAGCTACCAGGGGGCTCCATACAATGAGCAGTTCTTC. The encoded protein is CASSYQGAPYNEQFF.

This clone was seen only a few times. This chain joins TRBV27 and TRBJ2-2; no reliable D call. Looked up from germline, CDR1 is MNHEY and CDR2 is SMNVEV (reference sequence). V was trimmed by 8 bases and J by 6 bases, leaving 10 bases between them. The CDR3 has 12 amino acids. The CDR3 nucleotides are TGTGCCAGCCATGGCGGTTCCGGGGAGCTGTTTTTT. Its protein is CASHGGSGELFF.

Comment on this clone: Within the sample, other DNA sequences also encode this same CDR3. This chain joins TRBV19 and TRBJ2-2, with D tentatively TRBD2 (5 bases). V was cut by 5 bases and J by 6 bases, with 10 bases left in between. The CDR3 extends over 13 amino acids. Germline V gene data show CDR1 as LNHDA and CDR2 as SQIVND (reference sequence). The CDR3: CASSGGRAGELFF. In nucleotides, the CDR3 is TGTGCCAGTAGTGGAGGACGGGCCGGGGAGCTGTTTTTT.

This clone has only one observation. For the CDR3, the DNA is TGTGCCACCAGCAGAGATAAAGCGGGTAGAGACTATGGCTACACCTTC. Protein sequence: CATSRDKAGRDYGYTF. The chain is built from TRBV15 and TRBJ1-2; D not certain. Trimming stripped 0 bases from V and 3 bases from J, with 14 bases between. The CDR3 spans 16 residues. The germline CDR1 and CDR2 sequences are LNHNV and YYDKDF (reference sequence).

The genes are TRBV11-2 and TRBJ2-3; TRBD2 agrees at 8 bases. Germline lookup yields CDR1 SGHAT and CDR2 FQNNGV. CDR3 length equals 18 residues. The J segment lost 4 bases and the V segment lost 5 bases, leaving 17 bases of the junction unmatched. The CDR3 spells CASSPYTVASGFSDTQYF. CDR3 nucleotides: TGTGCCAGCAGCCCGTACACCGTGGCTAGCGGGTTTTCAGATACGCAGTATTTT.

The J gene is TRBJ2-5, the V gene TRBV7-3; D not resolved. The CDR3 loop spans 13 amino acids. Trimming removed 1 base at V and 1 base at J, with 4 bases between. The V gene's germline CDR1 is SGHTA and CDR2 FQGTGA. The CDR3, as DNA: TGTGCCAGCAGCTTAAGGGCCCAAGAGACCCAGTACTTC. Translation gives CASSLRAQETQYF.

V and J are TRBV12-5 and TRBJ1-1; D might be TRBD1 (5 bases). The CDR3 has 14 residues. CDR1 LGHNT and CDR2 FRNRAP come from the germline V gene. V dropped 4 bases and J dropped 0 bases, with 9 bases sitting between them. The chain's CDR3 is CASGSPGLNTEAFF. The DNA of the CDR3 is TGTGCTAGTGGTTCTCCAGGGTTGAACACTGAAGCTTTCTTT. The entire variable domain, with the rest obtained from reference TRBV12-5 and TRBJ1-1, is as follows: DARVTQTPRHKVTEMGQEVTMRCQPILGHNTVFWYRQTMMQGLELLAYFRNRAPLDDSGMPKDRFSAEMPDATLATLKIQPSEPRDSAVYFCASGSPGLNTEAFFGQGTRLTVV.

This chain links TRBV11-2 with TRBJ2-1; the match to TRBD2 covers 9 bases. The CDR3 runs to 17 residues. With 3 bases clipped from V and 1 base from J, the junction kept 7 bases outside the gene matches. The germline CDR1 and CDR2 sequences are SGHAT and FQNNGV. The CDR3 bases are TGTGCCAGCAGCTTCGGGGGCGGGAGGGCGTCCTACAATGAGCAGTTCTTC. It yields the protein CASSFGGGRASYNEQFF. Using reference TRBV11-2 and TRBJ2-1 for the parts outside the CDR3, the full variable domain is EAGVAQSPRYKIIEKRQSVAFWCNPISGHATLYWYQQILGQGPKLLIQFQNNGVVDDSQLPKDRFSAERLKGVDSTLKIQPAKLEDSAVYLCASSFGGGRASYNEQFFGPGTRLTVL.

The J gene is TRBJ1-1, the V gene TRBV7-2, with D hard to call. Trimming left V 5 bases short and J 1 base short, with 11 bases between. CDR3 length: 14 residues. CDR1 and CDR2 from the germline V gene are SGHTA and FQGNSA. DNA of the CDR3: TGTGCCAGCAGCGTCGGGGTCGAGAACACTGAAGCTTTCTTT. Translation: CASSVGVENTEAFF.

The chain carries TRBV7-3 and TRBJ2-2, with D perhaps matching TRBD2 (6 bases). V was pared by 0 bases and J by 0 bases, with 8 bases between. Germline V gene data show CDR1 as SGHTA and CDR2 as FQGTGA. This CDR3 is built from 16 residues. The CDR3 region has the DNA TGTGCCAGCAGCTTAACCGGGGGAGCGAACACCGGGGAGCTGTTTTTT. It translates to CASSLTGGANTGELFF.

The table lists this clone with a few counts. This chain joins TRBV2 and TRBJ1-1; a possible D gene is TRBD1 (5 bases). This CDR3 has 16 residues. Germline V gene sequence: CDR1 SNHLY, CDR2 FYNNEI. V lost 9 bases and J 4 bases, leaving 24 bases between the germline ends. Here the CDR3 reads CASSEQRSGGRTEAFF. As DNA, the CDR3 is TGTGCCAGTAGCGAACAGCGATCGGGGGGTCGCACTGAAGCTTTCTTT.

The rearrangement joins TRBV6-5 to TRBJ2-3; 11 nucleotides align to TRBD2. Trimming at V came to 4 bases and at J to 6 bases, leaving 9 bases not matched to a gene. Per germline, CDR1 MNHEY and CDR2 SVGAGI. CDR3 length: 16 residues. CDR3 sequence: CASSSLAGGTRDTQYF. The DNA of the CDR3 is TGTGCCAGCAGTTCCTTAGCGGGAGGGACCCGGGATACGCAGTATTTT.

The chain uses TRBV7-2 and TRBJ2-5; D perhaps matches TRBD1 (6 bases). V lost 2 bases and J 3 bases, leaving 19 bases between the germline ends. The CDR3 has 17 residues. The germline V gene encodes CDR1 SGHTA and CDR2 FQGNSA. DNA for the CDR3: TGTGCCAGCAGCTTAAGGCGCAGGGGAAGGGGTAAAGAGACCCAGTACTTC. Translated, it gives CASSLRRRGRGKETQYF.

This sequence joins TRBV7-6 and TRBJ1-1, with D unresolved. This CDR3 has 13 amino acids. Trimming cost V 1 base and J 6 bases, with 9 bases left between them. The germline CDR1 and CDR2 sequences are SGHVS and FNYEAQ. The CDR3 DNA reads as TGTGCCAGCAGCTTAGAGTGGGCTTCTGAAGCTTTCTTT. As protein: CASSLEWASEAFF.